These T cell receptor beta chains were read from a single sample in a study of blood T cells in healthy people across ages. In TCRdb, the 5' RACE reads were re-called with MiXCR into one record per CDR3 protein. The sample holds approximately 1,700,000 distinct CDR3 sequences; 35% to 50% are singletons and the top ten take roughly 23%. The sequencing input was blood. The receptors were gathered from a human donor in good health. CDR3s include the opening cysteine and the closing phenylalanine or tryptophan. The D gene is left open where the match is weak. The size entry is marked missing in some rows and otherwise reads once, few, many or a size class.

TRBJ2-1	few	TRBV16	-	15	TGTGCCAGCAGCCCTGGAGGGCGCCCTTACAATGAGCAGTTCTTC	CASSPGGRPYNEQFF
TRBJ2-3	many	TRBV7-2	-	16	TGTGCCAGCAGCTTAGTGGGGGATTCTAGCACAGATACGCAGTATTTT	CASSLVGDSSTDTQYF
TRBJ2-1	-	TRBV29-1	TRBD1	15	TGCAGCGTGGATAGGGACAGGGGATTAGCGGGTGAGCAGTTCTTC	CSVDRDRGLAGEQFF
TRBJ2-1	-	TRBV11-2	-	16	TGTGCCAGCAGCTCTCTTACAGAGATCTCCTACAATGAGCAGTTCTTC	CASSSLTEISYNEQFF
TRBJ2-3	-	TRBV28	-	16	TGTGCCAGCAGTTTGGGCAGGGCAGGGGTTGTAGATACGCAGTATTTT	CASSLGRAGVVDTQYF
TRBJ2-1	-	TRBV13	TRBD2	17	TGTGCCAGCAGCTTTAGCGGGGGGGCCAGTACCTACAATGAGCAGTTCTTC	CASSFSGGASTYNEQFF
TRBJ1-2	-	TRBV20-1	-	14	TGCAGTGCTGGTGTTGGGGGGCTAAACTATGGCTACACCTTC	CSAGVGGLNYGYTF
TRBJ2-7	few	TRBV7-9	-	12	TGTGCCAGCAGCTCAGGAAGACCCGAGCAGTACTTC	CASSSGRPEQYF
TRBJ1-5	-	TRBV12-3/TRBV12-4	-	13	TGTGCCAGCAGTTGGAGTGTCAATCAGCCCCAGCATTTT	CASSWSVNQPQHF
TRBJ2-1	-	TRBV11-3	-	16	TGTGCCAGCAGCCCCCTAGGACTGACAGAGTACAATGAGCAGTTCTTC	CASSPLGLTEYNEQFF
TRBJ1-2	-	TRBV29-1	-	16	TGCAGCGTTGAAGATAATCAGGACGGACCATTTGGTGGCTGCACCTTC	CSVEDNQDGPFGGCTF
TRBJ2-7	-	TRBV6-2/TRBV6-3	-	14	TGTGCCAGCAGTTATACCAGGACGGAATACGAGCAGTACTTC	CASSYTRTEYEQYF
TRBJ2-7	-	TRBV28	-	14	TGTGCCAGCAGGTTAATGGGGATGTCCTACGAGCAGTACTTC	CASRLMGMSYEQYF
TRBJ2-7	-	TRBV9	TRBD1	16	TGTGCCAGCAGCGTAGGGCAACCGGGACAGGGTTACGAGCAGTACTTC	CASSVGQPGQGYEQYF
TRBJ1-1	-	TRBV15	-	15	TGTGCCACCAGCAGAGATCTGGGGCAGGGAAGTAAAGCTTTCTTT	CATSRDLGQGSKAFF
TRBJ2-4	few	TRBV5-1	-	15	TGCGCCAGCAGCTTGGGATCAGCCCGGGGGAACATTCAGTACTTC	CASSLGSARGNIQYF
TRBJ2-4	-	TRBV6-2/TRBV6-3	-	15	TGTGCCAGCAGTAGACCTTCCTCGGCCAAAAACATTCAGTACTTC	CASSRPSSAKNIQYF
TRBJ2-1	few	TRBV2	-	17	TGTGCCAGCCAGAAACAGAAACCAGGGGTTGAAGTTAGTGAGCAGTTCTTC	CASQKQKPGVEVSEQFF
TRBJ1-2	few	TRBV7-9	-	15	TGTGCCAGCAGCTTAGAATGGTCAGATAAGGATGGCTACACCTTC	CASSLEWSDKDGYTF
TRBJ2-3	-	TRBV21-1	-	15	TGTGCCAGCAGCAAAGCCGGCCTTCGCACAGATACGCAGTATTTT	CASSKAGLRTDTQYF
TRBJ1-2	few	TRBV7-8	-	17	TGTGCCAGCAGCTTAGTTGGGGGGGACCTCCCCCACTATGGCTACACCTTC	CASSLVGGDLPHYGYTF
TRBJ2-3	few	TRBV7-2	TRBD2	16	TGTGCCAGCAGTCCATCTAGCGGGGGGGCGACAGATACGCAGTATTTT	CASSPSSGGATDTQYF
TRBJ1-1	-	TRBV5-5	TRBD1	14	TGTGCCGGCAGCTCTCCGGGACAGGGGGAGGTGGCTTTCTTT	CAGSSPGQGEVAFF
TRBJ2-5	few	TRBV15	-	14	TGTGCCACCAGTGCCGGAGGGGCTTGGGAGACCCAGTACTTC	CATSAGGAWETQYF
TRBJ2-7	-	TRBV24-1	TRBD2	13	TGTGCCACCAGGGCCGGGACTAGCTACGAGCAGTACTTC	CATRAGTSYEQYF
TRBJ2-3	-	TRBV5-1	TRBD2	13	TGCGCCAGCAGCCCATGGCGGGAGGGGACGCAGTATTTT	CASSPWREGTQYF
TRBJ1-6	-	TRBV9	TRBD1	20	TGTGCCAGCAGCGGCCTCTCTCGTGACAGGGGGCCATCCTATAATTCACCCCTCCACTTT	CASSGLSRDRGPSYNSPLHF
TRBJ1-5	-	TRBV6-1	-	14	TGTGCCAGCAGTGAAGGAAAGGGGCGTCAGCCCCAGCATTTT	CASSEGKGRQPQHF
TRBJ2-1	-	TRBV4-3	TRBD2	16	TGCGCCAGCAGCCAAGATCGGACCGGGGGGTCCAATGAGCAGTTCTTC	CASSQDRTGGSNEQFF
TRBJ1-1	-	TRBV20-1	-	14	TGCAGTGCTAGAGTGTTCGGGAAGAACACTGAAGCTTTCTTT	CSARVFGKNTEAFF
TRBJ1-5	-	TRBV12-3/TRBV12-4	TRBD1	16	TGTGCCAGCAGCGTTACCGGACAGGGGAATAATCAGCCCCAGCATTTT	CASSVTGQGNNQPQHF
TRBJ1-2	few	TRBV20-1	-	16	TGCAGTGCTGGACGAGTATCAGGCCCTAATAACTATGGCTACACCTTC	CSAGRVSGPNNYGYTF
TRBJ1-1	once	TRBV4-2	-	16	TGTGCCAGCAGCCAAGGACAGCACGAAACGGGCACTGAAGCTTTCTTT	CASSQGQHETGTEAFF
TRBJ1-4	few	TRBV15	-	14	TGTGCCACCAGCAGAGGGACAGTTAATGAAAAACTGTTTTTT	CATSRGTVNEKLFF
TRBJ2-2	-	TRBV5-1	TRBD2	18	TGCGCCAGCAGATACCCGGGACTAGCGGGGAAAAACACCGGGGAGCTGTTTTTT	CASRYPGLAGKNTGELFF
TRBJ2-1	-	TRBV11-3	-	16	TGTGCCAGCAGTCCACTAGGGGCAACCGAGTACAATGAGCAGTTCTTC	CASSPLGATEYNEQFF
TRBJ2-7	few	TRBV7-6	TRBD2	15	TGTGCCAGCAGCTACTACGCAGATCGGGGGGGCGAGCAGTACTTC	CASSYYADRGGEQYF
TRBJ2-4	few	TRBV2	TRBD2	14	TGTGCCAGCACGTTTGGGATAGCGGGGGCGTTCCAGTACTTC	CASTFGIAGAFQYF
TRBJ1-1	-	TRBV12-3/TRBV12-4	-	14	TGTGCCACTTATTTCGGGACACCTTACACTGAAGCTTTCTTT	CATYFGTPYTEAFF
TRBJ1-5	-	TRBV29-1	TRBD1	13	TGCAGCGTTGGGGGACAGAACAATCAGCCCCAGCATTTT	CSVGGQNNQPQHF
TRBJ2-6	-	TRBV3-1	-	15	TGTGCCAGCAGCCCAAAGCTCTCTGGGGCCAACGTCCTGACTTTC	CASSPKLSGANVLTF
TRBJ1-2	-	TRBV7-9	TRBD1	16	TGTTCCAGCAGCTTGCCCCCGGGACAGGCCCACTATGGCTACACCTTC	CSSSLPPGQAHYGYTF
TRBJ2-7	few	TRBV28	-	13	TGTGCCAGCAGTTCCCCATCTATGGGCGAGCAGTACTTC	CASSSPSMGEQYF
TRBJ1-4	few	TRBV7-2	-	12	TGTGCCAGCAGCTTAGGGTATGAAAAACTGTTTTTT	CASSLGYEKLFF
TRBJ1-5	-	TRBV29-1	-	13	TGCAGCGTTGGGCAGGCTTACAATCAGCCCCAGCATTTT	CSVGQAYNQPQHF